Shown below are 4 T cell receptor beta chains from a single sample sequenced in a study of response to subunit inactivated influenza vaccine. TCRdb processed the RT-PCR reads anew with MiXCR; each CDR3 protein has one entry. The table has about 520,000 distinct CDR3 sequences, about 25% seen once; the top ten hold 1.5% to 2%. Sequencing used CD4+ T cells sorted from PBMCs, obtained around 5 days after vaccination. These receptors were obtained from a man aged 50 or older who received an inactivated influenza vaccine.

The genes are TRBV20-1 and TRBJ2-3, with a tentative D call TRBD1 (5 bases). The CDR3 consists of 15 residues. V was trimmed by 1 base and J by 2 bases, leaving 13 bases between them. Germline loops: CDR1 DFQATT, CDR2 SNEGSKA (reference sequence). Here the CDR3 reads CSARAQDHNTDTQYF. The CDR3 DNA is TGCAGTGCTAGAGCACAGGACCACAACACAGATACGCAGTATTTT.

This clonotype was detected a few times. The gene calls are TRBV29-1 and TRBJ1-5; the D gene is possibly TRBD1 (5 bases). This CDR3 comprises 12 residues. Germline CDR1 is SQVTM and CDR2 is ANQGSEA. V lost 7 bases and J 3 bases, leaving 10 bases between the germline ends. This CDR3 is CSARDFNQPQHF. CDR3 coding DNA: TGCAGCGCTCGGGACTTCAATCAGCCCCAGCATTTT.

The chain employs TRBV7-9 and TRBJ2-5, with a tentative D call TRBD1 (5 bases). With 5 bases removed from V and 4 bases from J, the gap between germline ends came to 14 bases. The V gene's germline CDR1 is SEHNR and CDR2 FQNEAQ (reference sequence). This CDR3 is 14 amino acids long. For the CDR3, the DNA is TGTGCCAGCAGCCTACTGACAGTCGGAGAGACCCAGTACTTC. It specifies CASSLLTVGETQYF.

This clonotype was seen a handful of times. The chain couples TRBV20-1 to TRBJ2-7; 9 positions agree with TRBD1. This CDR3 is built from 14 residues. The ends lost 2 bases at V and 4 bases at J; junction bases unmatched: 6. Germline V gives CDR1 DFQATT, CDR2 SNEGSKA (reference sequence). CDR3 coding DNA: TGCAGTGCTAGATATGGACAGGGGCGGTACGAGCAGTACTTC. Its protein product is CSARYGQGRYEQYF.